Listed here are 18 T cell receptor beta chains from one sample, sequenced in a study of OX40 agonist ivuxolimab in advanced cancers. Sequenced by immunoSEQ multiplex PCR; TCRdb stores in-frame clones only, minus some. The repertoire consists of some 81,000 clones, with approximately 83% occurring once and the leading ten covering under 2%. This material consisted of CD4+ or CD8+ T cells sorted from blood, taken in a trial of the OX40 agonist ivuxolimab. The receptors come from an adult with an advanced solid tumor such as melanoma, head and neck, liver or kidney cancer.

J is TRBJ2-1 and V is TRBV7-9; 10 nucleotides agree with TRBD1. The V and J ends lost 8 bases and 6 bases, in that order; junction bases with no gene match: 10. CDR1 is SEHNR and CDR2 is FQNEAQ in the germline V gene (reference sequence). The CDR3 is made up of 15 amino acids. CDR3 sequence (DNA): TGTGCCAGCCAGGTCCCGGGACAGGGGATCAATGAGCAGTTCTTC. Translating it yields CASQVPGQGINEQFF.

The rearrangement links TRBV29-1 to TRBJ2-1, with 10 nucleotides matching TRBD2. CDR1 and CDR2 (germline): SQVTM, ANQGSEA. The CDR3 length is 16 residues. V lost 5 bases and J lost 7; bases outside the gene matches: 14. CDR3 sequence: CSVYGRVAGGRNEQFF. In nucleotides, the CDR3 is TGCAGCGTTTATGGTCGGGTAGCGGGGGGTCGAAATGAGCAGTTCTTC.

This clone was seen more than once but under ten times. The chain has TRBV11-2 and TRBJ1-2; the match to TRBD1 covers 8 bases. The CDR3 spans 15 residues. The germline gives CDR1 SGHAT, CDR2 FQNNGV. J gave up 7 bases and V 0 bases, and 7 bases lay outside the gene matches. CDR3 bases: TGTGCCAGCAGCTTAGACCCAGGGGGCTTCGGTGGCTACACCTTC. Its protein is CASSLDPGGFGGYTF.

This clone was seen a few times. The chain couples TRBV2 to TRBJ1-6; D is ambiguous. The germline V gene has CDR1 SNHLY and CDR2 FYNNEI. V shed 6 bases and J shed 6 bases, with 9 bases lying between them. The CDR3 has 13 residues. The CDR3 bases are TGTGCCAGCAGGTTGGGCCCTAATTCACCCCTCCACTTT. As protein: CASRLGPNSPLHF.

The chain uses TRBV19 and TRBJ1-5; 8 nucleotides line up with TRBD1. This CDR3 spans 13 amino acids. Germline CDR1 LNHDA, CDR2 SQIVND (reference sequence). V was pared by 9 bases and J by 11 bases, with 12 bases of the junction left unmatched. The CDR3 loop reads CARSGQGNISQHF. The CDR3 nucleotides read TGTGCCAGGAGTGGACAGGGCAATATATCCCAGCATTTT.

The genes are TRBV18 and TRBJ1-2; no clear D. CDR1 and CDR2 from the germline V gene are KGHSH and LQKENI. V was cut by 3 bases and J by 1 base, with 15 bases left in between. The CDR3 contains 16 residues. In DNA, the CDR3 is TGTGCCAGCTCACCGCCCGGGCCCCACAGTAACTATGGCTACACCTTC. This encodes CASSPPGPHSNYGYTF.

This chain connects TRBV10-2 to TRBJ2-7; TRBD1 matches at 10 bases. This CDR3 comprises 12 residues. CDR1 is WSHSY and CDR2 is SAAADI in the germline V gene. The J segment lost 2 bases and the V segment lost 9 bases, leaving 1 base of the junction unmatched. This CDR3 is CARGTGAYEQYF. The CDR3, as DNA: TGCGCCAGAGGGACAGGGGCCTACGAGCAGTACTTC.

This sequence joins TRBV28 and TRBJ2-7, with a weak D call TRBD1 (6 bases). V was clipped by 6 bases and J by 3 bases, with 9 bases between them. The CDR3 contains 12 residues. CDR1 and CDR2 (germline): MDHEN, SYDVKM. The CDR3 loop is CASRLQGYEQYF. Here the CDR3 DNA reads TGTGCCAGCAGATTACAGGGCTACGAGCAGTACTTC.

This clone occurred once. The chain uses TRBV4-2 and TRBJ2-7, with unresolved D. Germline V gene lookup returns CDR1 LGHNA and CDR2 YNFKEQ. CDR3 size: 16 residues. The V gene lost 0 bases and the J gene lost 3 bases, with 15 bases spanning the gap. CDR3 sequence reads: CASSQELSGSLYEQYF. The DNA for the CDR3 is TGTGCCAGCAGCCAAGAACTCTCCGGGTCCCTCTACGAGCAGTACTTC.

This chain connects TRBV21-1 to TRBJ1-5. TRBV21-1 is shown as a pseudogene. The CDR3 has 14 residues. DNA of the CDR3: TGTGCCAGCAGCACGGGTTATAGCAATCAGCCCCAGCATTTT. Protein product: CASSTGYSNQPQHF.

CDR3: CASSLGSVRSYEQYF. CDR3 nucleotide sequence: TGCGCCAGCAGCTTGGGGTCAGTCCGTTCCTACGAGCAGTACTTC. This chain connects TRBV5-1 to TRBJ2-7; D gene unclear. V was pared by 0 bases and J by 1 base, with 11 bases between. CDR3 length: 15 amino acids. Germline V gene data show CDR1 as SGHRS and CDR2 as YFSETQ.

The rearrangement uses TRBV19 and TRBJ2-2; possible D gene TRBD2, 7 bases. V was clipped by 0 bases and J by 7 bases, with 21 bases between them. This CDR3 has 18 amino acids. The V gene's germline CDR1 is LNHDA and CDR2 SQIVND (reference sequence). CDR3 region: CASSIDLPGRGPIGELFF. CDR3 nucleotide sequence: TGTGCCAGTAGTATAGATCTTCCCGGGCGGGGGCCGATCGGGGAGCTGTTTTTT.

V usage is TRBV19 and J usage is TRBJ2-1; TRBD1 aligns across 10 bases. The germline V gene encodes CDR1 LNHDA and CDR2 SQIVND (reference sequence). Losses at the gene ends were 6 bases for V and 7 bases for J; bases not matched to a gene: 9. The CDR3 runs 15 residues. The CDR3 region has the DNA TGTGCCAGTAGGTCCCGGGACAGGGGACGGAATGAGCAGTTCTTC. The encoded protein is CASRSRDRGRNEQFF.

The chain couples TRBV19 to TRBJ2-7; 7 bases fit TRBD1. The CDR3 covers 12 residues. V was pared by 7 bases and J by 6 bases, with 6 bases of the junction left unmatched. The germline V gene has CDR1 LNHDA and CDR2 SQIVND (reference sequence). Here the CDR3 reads CASIRGSGEQYF. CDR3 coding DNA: TGTGCCAGTATCAGGGGGTCGGGCGAGCAGTACTTC.

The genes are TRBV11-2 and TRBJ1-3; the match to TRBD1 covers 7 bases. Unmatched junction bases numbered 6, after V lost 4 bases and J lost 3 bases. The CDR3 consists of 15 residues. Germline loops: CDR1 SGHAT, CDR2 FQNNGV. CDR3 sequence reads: CASSSGTVGGNTIYF. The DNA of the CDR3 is TGTGCCAGCAGCTCAGGGACAGTCGGTGGAAACACCATATATTTT.

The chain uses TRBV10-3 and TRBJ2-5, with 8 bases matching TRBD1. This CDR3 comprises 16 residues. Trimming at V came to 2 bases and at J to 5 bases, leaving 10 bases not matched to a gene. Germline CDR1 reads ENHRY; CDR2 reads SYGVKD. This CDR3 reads CAISEPTGGRGETQYF. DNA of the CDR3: TGTGCCATCAGTGAGCCCACAGGGGGAAGAGGGGAGACCCAGTACTTC.

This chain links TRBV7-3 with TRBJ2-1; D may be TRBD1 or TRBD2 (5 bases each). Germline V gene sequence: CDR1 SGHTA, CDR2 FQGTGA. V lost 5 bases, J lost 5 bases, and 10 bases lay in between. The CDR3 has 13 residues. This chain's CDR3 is CASSPPGHNEQFF. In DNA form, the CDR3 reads TGTGCCAGCAGCCCCCCGGGGCACAATGAGCAGTTCTTC.

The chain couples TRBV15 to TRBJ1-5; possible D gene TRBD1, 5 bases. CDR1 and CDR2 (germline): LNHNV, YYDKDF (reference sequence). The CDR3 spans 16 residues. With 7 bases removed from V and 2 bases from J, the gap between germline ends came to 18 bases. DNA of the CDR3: TGTGCCACCACCCTGCGGGGGGGACCGGGCAATCAGCCCCAGCATTTT. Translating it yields CATTLRGGPGNQPQHF.